Listed here are 26 T cell receptor beta chains from one sample, sequenced in a study of CD8+CD57+ T cells in acquired aplastic anemia. Genomic DNA constituted the template upon which TCR beta VDJ and CDR3 profiling was performed. TCRdb used MiXCR to reprocess the reads, holding one entry per CDR3 protein. The sample shows 270,000 or so distinct CDR3 sequences, 65% to 90% of them seen only once. The patients chosen for sequencing had shown expansion of CD8+CD57+ cells (detected by flow cytometry). The sample taken for sequencing was sorted CD4+, CD8+, or CD8+CD57+ T cells (not recorded which) from PBMCs. All receptors come from a human donor with aplastic anemia.

Points on this clonotype: Germline and junction disagree at one end, which may indicate a read error. The chain joins TRBV19 to TRBJ2-1, with D maybe TRBD2 (6 bases). The CDR3 sequence is 16 residues long. The germline V gene has CDR1 LNHDA and CDR2 SQIVND (reference sequence). DNA of the CDR3: TGTGCCAGTAGCTTACATAGCGGCGCCTACAGTGAGCAGCACTTCTTC. Translation: CASSLHSGAYSEQHFF.

About this clonotype: This CDR3 is missing its conserved last phenylalanine or tryptophan, likely due to a read error. The limits of the CDR3 on the DNA are not certain, so only TCRdb's listed CDR3 is given. This chain joins TRBV7-3 and TRBJ1-2; TRBD1 was called by the table and not checked on the DNA. The CDR3 adds up to 13 amino acids, both ends counted. CDR1 and CDR2 from the germline V gene are SGHTA and FQGTGA. This chain's CDR3 is CASSLERDGRVYC.

Concerning this clonotype: The CDR3 does not close with the conserved phenylalanine or tryptophan, likely indicating a read error. It is unclear where the CDR3 begins or ends on the DNA, so no DNA is shown, and the CDR3 is as TCRdb lists it. The J gene is TRBJ2-3, the V gene TRBV7-8. The CDR3 spans 13 residues, counting both ends. The germline gives CDR1 SGHVS, CDR2 FQNEAQ. The CDR3 protein is CASSFHPDGTHYS.

J is TRBJ2-6 and V is TRBV5-1; no reliable D call. V was shortened by 4 bases and J by 3 bases, with 17 bases between the two germline ends. CDR1 and CDR2 from the germline V gene are SGHRS and YFSETQ. This CDR3 spans 17 amino acids. This CDR3 is CASSPLGDHDGANVLTF. Written as DNA, the CDR3 is TGCGCCAGCAGCCCCCTTGGAGACCACGATGGGGCCAACGTCCTGACTTTC.

The chain couples TRBV10-3 to TRBJ2-7; D is tentatively TRBD1 or TRBD2 (5 bases each). CDR1 and CDR2 (germline): ENHRY, SYGVKD. V was pared by 3 bases and J by 0 bases, with 9 bases between. CDR3 size: 14 residues. Here the CDR3 reads CAISDAGSSYEQYF. The DNA of the CDR3 is TGTGCCATCAGTGATGCAGGGAGCTCCTACGAGCAGTACTTC.

The gene calls are TRBV7-2 and TRBJ2-5; possible D gene TRBD2, 6 bases. Between the trimmed V and J ends, which lost 5 bases and 5 bases, there was a span of 12 bases. Per germline, CDR1 SGHTA and CDR2 FQGNSA. The CDR3 spans 13 residues. Here the CDR3 reads CASSVGLTETQYF. CDR3 bases: TGTGCCAGCAGCGTTGGACTAACGGAGACCCAGTACTTC. The full variable domain, rest sourced from reference TRBV7-2 and TRBJ2-5, is GAGVSQSPSNKVTEKGKDVELRCDPISGHTALYWYRQSLGQGLEFLIYFQGNSAPDKSGLPSDRFSAERTGGSVSTLTIQRTQQEDSAVYLCASSVGLTETQYFGPGTRLLVL.

This chain connects TRBV2 to TRBJ2-3, with a weak D call TRBD2 (7 bases). This CDR3 has 14 amino acids. V gave up 8 bases and J gave up 9 bases, with 21 bases separating them. The germline gives CDR1 SNHLY, CDR2 FYNNEI. The CDR3 nucleotides are TGTGCCAGCGGGGAGGGGGGAAGTCCTACGACGCAGTATTTT. Translation gives CASGEGGSPTTQYF.

Comment on this clonotype: The junction differs from germline at one of its ends, possibly a read error. The gene calls are TRBV7-8 and TRBJ2-5; D is possibly TRBD1 or TRBD2 (7 bases each). CDR3 length: 14 amino acids. Per the germline V gene, CDR1 is SGHVS and CDR2 is FQNEAQ. CDR3 region: CASSLGGGQRSPHF. The CDR3, as DNA: TGTGCCAGCAGCTTGGGCGGGGGACAGCGATCCCCCCACTTC.

Comment on this clonotype: As the CDR3 is not closed by the conserved phenylalanine or tryptophan, this likely results from a read error. The DNA is left out, because the CDR3 cannot be placed on it with certainty; the CDR3 is given as TCRdb lists it. This sequence joins TRBV7-9 and TRBJ2-1; the D segment call TRBD2 is taken from the table without a DNA check. CDR1 and CDR2 from the germline V gene are SEHNR and FQNEAQ (reference sequence). The CDR3 is 13 residues long, counting both termini. CDR3 sequence reads: CASSAGDTQYLGP.

The V gene is TRBV9, the J gene TRBJ2-1, with D unclear. Germline CDR1 and CDR2: SGDLS and YYNGEE. V lost 1 base and J 7 bases, leaving 12 bases between the germline ends. CDR3 size: 14 residues. CDR3 in DNA: TGTGCCAGCAGCGTAAGGTCAGGTCATAATGAGCAGTTCTTC. Translating it yields CASSVRSGHNEQFF. The complete variable domain, with remaining parts taken from reference TRBV9 and TRBJ2-1, reads DSGVTQTPKHLITATGQRVTLRCSPRSGDLSVYWYQQSLDQGLQFLIQYYNGEERAKGNILERFSAQQFPDLHSELNLSSLELGDSALYFCASSVRSGHNEQFFGPGTRLTVL.

The chain carries TRBV13 and TRBJ2-1; tentative D call: TRBD2 (6 bases). CDR3 length: 12 amino acids. Germline CDR1 reads PRHDT; CDR2 reads FYEKMQ (reference sequence). V was shortened by 9 bases and J by 2 bases, with 8 bases between the two germline ends. For the CDR3, the DNA is TGTGCCAGTAGCGGAGCCTACAATGAGCAGTTCTTC. Protein: CASSGAYNEQFF.

Regarding this clonotype: One junction end disagrees with the germline gene, perhaps due to a read error. The chain couples TRBV9 to TRBJ2-1, with TRBD2 matching over 9 bases. Germline V gene sequence: CDR1 SGDLS, CDR2 YYNGEE. The CDR3 extends over 15 amino acids. CDR3 DNA sequence: TGTGCCAGCAGCATAGCGGGGGAAACCAACAATAAGCAGTTCTTC. Its protein is CASSIAGETNNKQFF. The full variable domain, completed using reference TRBV9 and TRBJ2-1, is DSGVTQTPKHLITATGQRVTLRCSPRSGDLSVYWYQQSLDQGLQFLIQYYNGEERAKGNILERFSAQQFPDLHSELNLSSLELGDSALYFCASSIAGETNNKQFFGPGTRLTVL.

This clonotype was observed a few times. The chain joins TRBV7-2 to TRBJ2-1; 9 bases are shared with TRBD2. The V gene end was trimmed by 3 bases and the J gene end by 12 bases; junction bases not matched to a gene: 15. Germline CDR1 SGHTA, CDR2 FQGNSA. The CDR3 has 16 amino acids. The CDR3 nucleotides are TGTGCCAGCAGCTTTCAAAGGAGCGGGGGGAGCGATTTGCAGTTCTTC. Residues: CASSFQRSGGSDLQFF.

Comments on this clonotype: Because it lacks the conserved phenylalanine or tryptophan at the end, this CDR3 is likely a read error. No DNA is shown, since the ends of the CDR3 on it are uncertain; the CDR3 is the one TCRdb lists. The CDR3 sequence: CASSFAGGATKHY. J is TRBJ2-3 and V is TRBV7-8; TRBD2 reflects the table's D call only, with no check against the DNA. The CDR3 spans 13 amino acids, including both terminal residues. The germline gives CDR1 SGHVS, CDR2 FQNEAQ.

V and J are TRBV7-8 and TRBJ2-1; 7 bases align to TRBD2. Germline CDR1 and CDR2: SGHVS and FQNEAQ. There are 16 residues in the CDR3. V dropped 0 bases and J dropped 10; count of bases not matched to a gene: 12. CDR3 amino acids: CASSLARSGGSQEQFF. The DNA of the CDR3 is TGTGCCAGCAGCTTAGCGAGAAGCGGCGGGAGCCAGGAGCAGTTCTTC.

This chain links TRBV5-4 with TRBJ1-3; D gene uncertain. The CDR3 loop spans 14 amino acids. Per the germline V gene, CDR1 is SGHNT and CDR2 is YYREEE (reference sequence). The V and J ends lost 4 bases and 4 bases respectively, with 12 bases between them. In DNA, the CDR3 is TGTGCCAGCAGCCTAACGGCGCTAGGAAACACCATATATTTT. It specifies CASSLTALGNTIYF.

This clonotype has just one count. The J gene is TRBJ2-5, the V gene TRBV20-1; D not resolved. There are 12 residues in the CDR3. Trimming removed 0 bases at V and 2 bases at J, with 4 bases between. CDR1 and CDR2 from the germline V gene are DFQATT and SNEGSKA (reference sequence). CDR3 nucleotide sequence: TGCAGTGCTAGAGACGGGCAAGAGACCCAGTACTTC. Residues: CSARDGQETQYF.

V and J are TRBV19 and TRBJ2-2; D gene uncertain. Germline V CDR1 and CDR2: LNHDA, SQIVND (reference sequence). CDR3 length: 13 amino acids. Trimming shortened V by 8 bases and J by 3 bases, and 10 bases separated the two germline ends. CDR3: CASFRTDTGELFF. The CDR3 bases are TGTGCCAGTTTCAGGACGGACACCGGGGAGCTGTTTTTT. Filled out from reference TRBV19 and TRBJ2-2, the complete variable domain reads DGGITQSPKYLFRKEGQNVTLSCEQNLNHDAMYWYRQDPGQGLRLIYYSQIVNDFQKGDIAEGYSVSREKKESFPLTVTSAQKNPTAFYLCASFRTDTGELFFGEGSRLTVL.

Notes on this clonotype: A read error may produce the germline difference seen at one junction end. The chain recombines TRBV15 with TRBJ2-5; no firm D call. CDR1 and CDR2 (germline): LNHNV, YYDKDF (reference sequence). The CDR3 is made up of 14 amino acids. Here the CDR3 DNA reads TGTGCCACCAGCAGAGGCAGCCTGCACGAGACGCAGTACTTC. This gives the protein CATSRGSLHETQYF.

The rearrangement uses TRBV11-2 and TRBJ2-3; 8 positions agree with TRBD2. CDR3 length equals 15 residues. Germline CDR1 and CDR2: SGHAT and FQNNGV. Germline trimming cut 4 bases from V and 4 bases from J; bases unmatched to any gene: 7. CDR3 sequence (DNA): TGTGCCAGCAGCTCCGCCCCCGGGGGGGCAGATACGCAGTATTTT. Its protein is CASSSAPGGADTQYF.

As to this clonotype: It is likely a read error, because the conserved phenylalanine at the end of the CDR3 is missing. It is unclear where the CDR3 begins or ends on the DNA, so no DNA is shown, and the CDR3 is as TCRdb lists it. The rearrangement joins TRBV7-2 to TRBJ2-3. The CDR3 is 13 residues long, counting both termini. Germline loops: CDR1 SGHTA, CDR2 FQGNSA. The chain's CDR3 is CASGLAGSAETQY.

A remark on this clonotype: Because it lacks the conserved phenylalanine or tryptophan at the end, this CDR3 is likely a read error. No DNA is shown, since the ends of the CDR3 on it are uncertain; the CDR3 is the one TCRdb lists. The chain combines TRBV7-6 with TRBJ2-7; the table's TRBD1 call for D was not verified on the DNA. Germline-derived CDR1 and CDR2 are SGHVS and FNYEAQ. The CDR3 length equals 13 residues, ends included. The CDR3 spells CASSVAEGTKQSC.

V is TRBV7-2 and J is TRBJ2-3, with D hard to call. The CDR3 contains 15 residues. V gave up 3 bases and J gave up 6 bases, with 16 bases separating them. CDR1 SGHTA and CDR2 FQGNSA come from the germline V gene. The CDR3 DNA reads TGTGCCAGCAGCTTGGCACTGGGCGCCGCCGATACGCAGTATTTT. Amino acids: CASSLALGAADTQYF.

The chain employs TRBV5-6 and TRBJ2-7; D might be TRBD2 (7 bases). V lost 0 bases, J lost 1 base, and 11 bases lay in between. The CDR3 has 15 amino acids. The germline CDR1 and CDR2 sequences are SGHDT and YYEEEE. This CDR3 reads CASSLGGGPSYEQYF. The CDR3 DNA reads TGTGCCAGCAGCTTGGGGGGGGGGCCGTCCTACGAGCAGTACTTC.

This chain joins TRBV7-9 and TRBJ2-3; TRBD1 is a possible D gene (8 bases). The CDR3 length is 15 residues. Looked up from germline, CDR1 is SEHNR and CDR2 is FQNEAQ (reference sequence). The V end was cut by 3 bases, the J end by 10 bases, with 20 bases between. The CDR3 sequence: CASSFGRQGRDAQYF. The CDR3 region has the DNA TGTGCCAGCAGCTTTGGAAGACAGGGGAGGGATGCGCAGTATTTT.

Concerning this clonotype itself: The junction differs from germline at one of its ends, possibly a read error. V gene TRBV7-7 combines with J gene TRBJ2-7, with D possibly TRBD2 on 6 matching bases. This CDR3 region has 14 residues. The germline V gene encodes CDR1 SSHAT and CDR2 FNYEAQ (reference sequence). CDR3 in amino acids: CAVLGSADSHYFWF. In DNA form, the CDR3 reads TGTGCCGTTCTCGGGAGCGCGGACTCCCACTACTTCTGGTTC.